The source of this T cell receptor (beta chain) is a study of CD4+ T cells in melanoma. Germline V gene data show CDR1 as GTSNPN and CDR2 as SVGIG (reference sequence). CDR3 size: 13 residues. V was trimmed by 0 bases and J by 9 bases, leaving 12 bases between them. In regard to this clone: Its antigen is not identified.

General study results and limits: Reportedly, melanoma neoantigen-specific CD4+ T cells showed varied differentiation states. CD8+ T cell, macrophage and B cell function reportedly correlated with neoantigen-specific CD4+ T cells.

Measured with immunoSEQ multiplex PCR; TCRdb has only the in-frame clones, and not every one. Of about 140,000 clones listed, 80% to 95% were seen once; the top ten hold about 1.5%. The genes are TRBV30 and TRBJ2-1; D could derive from TRBD1 or TRBD2 (5 bases each). The clonotype was recovered from a human donor with melanoma. The CDR3 DNA reads TGTGCCTGGAGTGTAAGGGACCGCGGTGAGCAGTTCTTC. Protein: CAWSVRDRGEQFF.